A selection of T cell receptor beta chains follows, all from one sample in a study of T cells in Graves' hyperthyroidism and ophthalmopathy. MiXCR, applied by TCRdb to the multiplex PCR reads, yields one record per CDR3 protein. The data show about 520,000 distinct CDR3 sequences, roughly 25% seen once. Sequencing was carried out using blood. These receptors came from a woman in her twenties or thirties with Graves' ophthalmopathy. CDR3s include the opening cysteine and the closing phenylalanine or tryptophan. Fields, in order: CDR3 length, clone size, D gene, V gene, J gene, CDR3 DNA, CDR3 protein. The D gene is left open where the match is weak. Some rows mark clone size as missing; the rest say once, few, many or name a class of expanded clone.

15	NA	TRBD2	TRBV28	TRBJ2-5	TGTGCCAGCAGTTCGCCGGGACTAGCAACAGAGACCCAGTACTTC	CASSSPGLATETQYF
16	few	NA	TRBV27	TRBJ1-5	TGTGCCAGCAGTTTGGGGTCGGGGTATAGCAATCAGCCCCAGCATTTT	CASSLGSGYSNQPQHF
14	many	TRBD1	TRBV7-2	TRBJ1-2	TGTGCCAGCAGCTTAGTAGGGACAGTCTATGGCTACACCTTC	CASSLVGTVYGYTF
13	many	TRBD1	TRBV12-3/TRBV12-4	TRBJ2-4	TGTGCCAGCAGTTTCCAGGGGGAGAGCATTCAGTACTTC	CASSFQGESIQYF
16	many	NA	TRBV14	TRBJ1-2	TGTGCCAGCAGCCAAGAAGTCGGGGCCTCTAACTATGGCTACACCTTC	CASSQEVGASNYGYTF
17	few	TRBD2	TRBV11-2	TRBJ2-7	TGTGCCAGCAGCTTAGATCGCCGACTAGCGGGGGATTACGAGCAGTACTTC	CASSLDRRLAGDYEQYF
15	many	NA	TRBV6-2/TRBV6-3	TRBJ2-7	TGTGCCAGCAGCCCAAAGATTGACGTCTCCTACGAGCAGTACTTC	CASSPKIDVSYEQYF
17	few	TRBD1	TRBV12-3/TRBV12-4	TRBJ1-5	TGTGCCAGCTCCGGAGGAGGGGGCTCGGCCCTCAATCAGCCCCAGCATTTT	CASSGGGGSALNQPQHF
19	few	TRBD2	TRBV18	TRBJ2-3	TGTGCCAGCTCACCCCCCGACTCAAGGCTAGCGGGGGGCACAGATACGCAGTATTTT	CASSPPDSRLAGGTDTQYF
18	NA	TRBD2	TRBV11-2	TRBJ2-5	TGTGCCAGCAGCTTAGGCCGAGTGGGACTAGCGGGAGGAGAGACCCAGTACTTC	CASSLGRVGLAGGETQYF
15	many	NA	TRBV9	TRBJ1-1	TGTGCCAGCAGCGTAGATTCGTTCCCTGGCGCTGAAGCTTTCTTT	CASSVDSFPGAEAFF
14	NA	NA	TRBV10-3	TRBJ1-1	TGTGCCATCAGTGATGAAGGGGGAAGAACTGAAGCTTTCTTT	CAISDEGGRTEAFF
14	few	TRBD1	TRBV12-3/TRBV12-4	TRBJ1-1	TGTGCCAGCACGATGGGAGGGGGCTACACTGAAGCTTTCTTT	CASTMGGGYTEAFF
16	many	NA	TRBV6-5	TRBJ1-5	TGTGCCAGCAGTTCTTCTATGGGGGAGGGCAATCAGCCCCAGCATTTT	CASSSSMGEGNQPQHF
15	many	NA	TRBV7-6	TRBJ2-7	TGTGCCAGCAGCTCGATTCCTTTTGACCTTAAAGGGCAGTACTTC	CASSSIPFDLKGQYF
15	many	NA	TRBV12-3/TRBV12-4	TRBJ1-5	TGTGCCAGCAGCCTAAGGTCAGGGTCGGGTCAGCCCCAGCATTTT	CASSLRSGSGQPQHF
12	few	NA	TRBV20-1	TRBJ2-7	TGCAGTGCTAGTACTGGTTCCTACGAGCAGTACTTC	CSASTGSYEQYF
14	few	NA	TRBV18	TRBJ2-1	TGTGCCAGCTCACCACCCTTAGTTAACAATGAGCAGTTCTTC	CASSPPLVNNEQFF
14	few	NA	TRBV2	TRBJ1-5	TGTGCCAGCAGTGCGGGAAAGGGCAATCAGCCCCAGCATTTT	CASSAGKGNQPQHF
15	NA	NA	TRBV12-3/TRBV12-4	TRBJ1-3	TGTGCCAGCAGTTTGCAGGACCTCTCTGGAAACACCATATATTTT	CASSLQDLSGNTIYF
14	many	NA	TRBV11-3	TRBJ2-1	TGTGCCAGCAGCTTGGCGGGGTCCTACAATGAGCAGTTCTTC	CASSLAGSYNEQFF
16	NA	NA	TRBV5-1	TRBJ2-5	TGCGCCAGCAGTTTATTACTAGGACAACCAACTGAGACCCAGTACTTC	CASSLLLGQPTETQYF
14	many	NA	TRBV3-1	TRBJ1-1	TGTGCCAGCAGCCAAGATATAGGAGGGGGTGAAGCTTTCTTT	CASSQDIGGGEAFF